The 3 T cell receptor beta chains below come from one sample, sequenced in a study of T-cell reconstitution after alpha-beta-depleted transplantation in children. Construction of the TCRbeta library involved unique molecular identifiers. TCRdb used MiXCR to reprocess the PCR reads, holding one entry per CDR3 protein. This table has 450,000 to 600,000 distinct CDR3 sequences, around a third appearing once. The sequencing here drew on PBMCs from the stem cell graft donor, taken from the stem cell graft. These receptors were obtained from a human donor who donated a stem cell graft to a child with aplastic anemia.

The chain employs TRBV5-1 and TRBJ1-1; D may be TRBD1 (6 bases). In germline, CDR1 is SGHRS, CDR2 YFSETQ. V shed 4 bases and J shed 1 base, with 11 bases lying between them. This CDR3 is built from 14 residues. The CDR3 sequence: CASSAEGGNTEAFF. Written as DNA, the CDR3 is TGCGCCAGCAGCGCCGAGGGGGGGAACACTGAAGCTTTCTTT.

The rearrangement links TRBV12-3 or TRBV12-4 to TRBJ1-5; D might be TRBD1 (5 bases). V was cut by 6 bases and J by 4 bases, with 13 bases left in between. This CDR3 contains 14 residues. CDR3 region: CASSQTVANQPQHF. For the CDR3, the DNA is TGTGCCAGCAGCCAGACAGTAGCTAATCAGCCCCAGCATTTT.

In its sample, this clonotype was seen a few times. The J gene is TRBJ2-1, the V gene TRBV24-1, with TRBD2 matching 13 bases. CDR3 length equals 17 residues. From germline, CDR1 is KGHDR and CDR2 SFDVKD. The V and J ends lost 4 bases and 9 bases, in that order; junction bases with no gene match: 11. Written as DNA, the CDR3 is TGTGCCACCAGTGACGTGCAGACTAGCGGGAGGACGGGTGAGCAGTTCTTC. It specifies CATSDVQTSGRTGEQFF.